The 15 T cell receptor beta chains reported below all come from one sample, sequenced in a study of T cells in Graves' hyperthyroidism and ophthalmopathy. Researchers took RNA transcripts and amplified the TCR beta CDR3 regions from them. An initial round of RT-PCR targeting the TCR CDR3 relied on the HTBI primer set. A single record per CDR3 protein comes from TCRdb applying MiXCR to the multiplex PCR reads. The sample records about 400,000 distinct CDR3 sequences, roughly 14% being singletons. The specimen sequenced was blood. These receptors were obtained from a woman between 18 and 30 years old with Graves' hyperthyroidism that later progressed to Graves' ophthalmopathy.

In this sample, this clonotype turned up many times. The CDR3 DNA reads TGTGCCAGCAGTTTTCGGGGGACAGGGGGCGCCTGGTCCTACAATGAGCAGTTCTTC. Amino acid sequence: CASSFRGTGGAWSYNEQFF. This sequence joins TRBV27 and TRBJ2-1; 12 nucleotides agree with TRBD1. V lost 3 bases, J lost 1 base, and 10 bases stayed unmatched. The CDR3 consists of 19 residues. The germline gives CDR1 MNHEY, CDR2 SMNVEV (reference sequence).

This clonotype was observed a few times. V gene TRBV27 combines with J gene TRBJ2-1; D is ambiguous. The CDR3 consists of 16 residues. V shed 5 bases and J shed 2 bases, with 16 bases lying between them. The V gene's germline CDR1 is MNHEY and CDR2 SMNVEV (reference sequence). This CDR3 is CASSPTFSPTYNEQFF. DNA of the CDR3: TGTGCCAGCAGTCCCACTTTCAGTCCGACCTACAATGAGCAGTTCTTC.

This clonotype was recorded a few times. V is TRBV29-1 and J is TRBJ2-1; 11 positions match TRBD2. The J segment lost 8 bases and the V segment lost 1 base, leaving 4 bases of the junction unmatched. CDR1 SQVTM and CDR2 ANQGSEA come from the germline V gene. The CDR3 sequence is 14 residues long. CDR3 DNA sequence: TGCAGCGTTGAAGCTAGCGGGGGGTATGATGAGCAGTTCTTC. Translated: CSVEASGGYDEQFF.

This clonotype occurred many times. The chain joins TRBV7-2 to TRBJ2-7, with 13 bases identical to TRBD2. The CDR3 runs to 16 residues. Germline V gene lookup returns CDR1 SGHTA and CDR2 FQGNSA. The V and J ends lost 4 bases and 5 bases, in that order; junction bases with no gene match: 8. The CDR3 DNA is TGTGCCAGCAGCTCCCGGACTAGCGGGAGAAGGGACGAGCAGTACTTC. It specifies CASSSRTSGRRDEQYF.

This clonotype occurred a few times. The V and J genes are TRBV27 and TRBJ2-2; 7 nucleotides line up with TRBD2. Germline loops: CDR1 MNHEY, CDR2 SMNVEV (reference sequence). V dropped 3 bases and J dropped 3; count of bases not matched to a gene: 13. The CDR3 totals 18 residues. CDR3 region: CASSLIYTGRRDTGELFF. The DNA of the CDR3 is TGTGCCAGCAGTTTGATTTACACCGGGAGGAGGGACACCGGGGAGCTGTTTTTT.

The count of this clonotype is one. The CDR3 region is CSAITGLRDTEAFF. The CDR3, as DNA: TGCAGTGCTATCACAGGGTTAAGGGACACTGAAGCTTTCTTT. The chain employs TRBV20-1 and TRBJ1-1, with a tentative D call TRBD1 (6 bases). The CDR3 consists of 14 residues. The ends were cut back, 4 bases at V and 3 bases at J, with 15 bases in the middle. Germline lookup yields CDR1 DFQATT and CDR2 SNEGSKA (reference sequence).

This clonotype was counted many times. The rearrangement links TRBV6-1 to TRBJ2-1; D may be TRBD1 or TRBD2 (5 bases each). Trimming shortened V by 5 bases and J by 4 bases, and 9 bases separated the two germline ends. CDR1 MNHNS and CDR2 SASEGT come from the germline V gene. This CDR3 contains 13 residues. For the CDR3, the DNA is TGTGCCAGCAGTTGGGGGTCTTACAATGAGCAGTTCTTC. Encoded protein: CASSWGSYNEQFF.

About this clonotype itself: Given a much more abundant clone one base away, this may be a read error. V usage is TRBV6-2 or TRBV6-3 and J usage is TRBJ2-7, with 10 bases identical to TRBD1. Near its end, the DNA agrees better with TRBJ2-1, so the J call may be wrong. Looked up from germline, CDR1 is MNHEY and CDR2 is SVGEGT. CDR3 length equals 15 residues. In nucleotides, the CDR3 is TGTGCCAGCAGTTACAGTGGGACAGGGGCCTACGAGCAGTTCTTC. Encoded protein: CASSYSGTGAYEQFF.

This clonotype was seen at least ten times. The J gene is TRBJ2-3, the V gene TRBV11-2; no clear D gene. The CDR3 loop spans 15 amino acids. CDR1 is SGHAT, CDR2 FQNNGV, per germline. Trimming removed 0 bases from V and 2 bases from J, with 9 bases in between. CDR3 sequence (DNA): TGTGCCAGCAGCTTAGATAAGATTGACACAGATACGCAGTATTTT. Its protein is CASSLDKIDTDTQYF. The full variable domain, completed using reference TRBV11-2 and TRBJ2-3, is EAGVAQSPRYKIIEKRQSVAFWCNPISGHATLYWYQQILGQGPKLLIQFQNNGVVDDSQLPKDRFSAERLKGVDSTLKIQPAKLEDSAVYLCASSLDKIDTDTQYFGPGTRLTVL.

At least ten counts were recorded for this clonotype. This rearrangement joins TRBV3-1 to TRBJ1-2; the match to TRBD1 covers 7 bases. Germline V CDR1 and CDR2: LGHDT, YNNKEL (reference sequence). Trimming took 1 base from V and 7 from J; bases not matched to a gene: 9. This CDR3 is 15 amino acids long. In nucleotides, the CDR3 is TGTGCCAGCAGCCAAGGAGGGGGCGGGAGGACTGGCTACACCTTC. It yields the protein CASSQGGGGRTGYTF.

This clonotype was counted ten times or more. V usage is TRBV18 and J usage is TRBJ2-3; D may be TRBD2 (5 bases). The CDR3 has 16 residues. The germline gives CDR1 KGHSH, CDR2 LQKENI. The V end lost 1 base, the J end lost 0 bases, and 11 bases lay between the germline ends. CDR3 residues: CASSPLKWESTDTQYF. The CDR3 DNA reads TGTGCCAGCTCACCACTTAAGTGGGAGAGCACAGATACGCAGTATTTT.

This clonotype has a count of ten or more. The chain couples TRBV20-1 to TRBJ2-3; 7 bases match TRBD2. The CDR3 totals 15 residues. V lost 3 bases, J lost 4 bases, and 10 bases stayed unmatched. Germline V gives CDR1 DFQATT, CDR2 SNEGSKA (reference sequence). CDR3 protein: CSARGSGRGADTQYF. CDR3 sequence (DNA): TGCAGTGCTAGGGGTAGCGGGCGAGGGGCAGATACGCAGTATTTT.

This clonotype was detected ten times or more. The V call is TRBV28, the J call TRBJ2-5; D not certain. Trimming took off 5 bases at V and 1 base at J, with 11 bases between the two ends. This CDR3 contains 14 residues. Germline V gene data show CDR1 as MDHEN and CDR2 as SYDVKM. The CDR3 DNA is TGTGCCAGCAGTGTTAGGGAAGTCCAAGAGACCCAGTACTTC. This translates into CASSVREVQETQYF. Using reference TRBV28 and TRBJ2-5 for the parts outside the CDR3, the full variable domain is DVKVTQSSRYLVKRTGEKVFLECVQDMDHENMFWYRQDPGLGLRLIYFSYDVKMKEKGDIPEGYSVSREKKERFSLILESASTNQTSMYLCASSVREVQETQYFGPGTRLLVL.

This clonotype was counted only a few times. The chain links TRBV4-2 to TRBJ2-2, with TRBD2 matching over 8 bases. Trimming at V came to 0 bases and at J to 6 bases, leaving 9 bases not matched to a gene. Germline-derived CDR1 and CDR2 are LGHNA and YNFKEQ. The CDR3 has 17 residues. The CDR3 nucleotides are TGTGCCAGCAGCCAAGATAACTGGGGGCGGGGGGCCGGGGAGCTGTTTTTT. Its protein is CASSQDNWGRGAGELFF.

This clonotype was observed many times. The chain recombines TRBV20-1 with TRBJ2-1; 7 positions agree with TRBD1. The CDR3 has 12 residues. Germline V gene sequence: CDR1 DFQATT, CDR2 SNEGSKA (reference sequence). The junction had 5 bases not matched to a gene; V was cut back by 5 bases and J by 7 bases. The CDR3 region is CSAHRGGNEQFF. The CDR3 DNA follows: TGCAGTGCTCACAGGGGCGGGAATGAGCAGTTCTTC.